A selection of T cell receptor beta chains follows, all from one sample in a study of T-cell memory formation after mild COVID-19. TCRdb passed the 5' RACE reads through MiXCR, listing each CDR3 protein once. In the table there are 350,000 or so distinct CDR3 sequences, 20% to 25% of which are singletons. The sample was PBMCs or a T cell subset sorted from them (not recorded which). Receptor source: a man between 18 and 29 years old who had mild COVID-19 (a few samples of this study predate the infection). Cell type and time point are not known. Both conserved end residues are part of each CDR3. The order of the fields is D gene, J gene, V gene, clone size, CDR3 DNA, CDR3 protein. D genes are given only for firm matches. Clone size is given for some rows only: seen once, a few or many times, or a class if the clone is expanded.

d_call: TRBD1
j_call: TRBJ1-5
v_call: TRBV6-2/TRBV6-3
clone_size: few
cdr3_nt: TGTGCCAGCAGACCAGGGACAGGGGGCGACCAGCCCCAGCATTTT
cdr3_aa: CASRPGTGGDQPQHF

d_call: TRBD2
j_call: TRBJ2-1
v_call: TRBV12-3/TRBV12-4
clone_size: .
cdr3_nt: TGTGCCAGCCACGCGCGGGGGTACAACAATGAGCAGTTCTTC
cdr3_aa: CASHARGYNNEQFF

d_call: .
j_call: TRBJ2-3
v_call: TRBV7-6
clone_size: .
cdr3_nt: TGTGCCAGCAGCTTTAATCGGGGCACAGATACGCAGTATTTT
cdr3_aa: CASSFNRGTDTQYF

d_call: TRBD1
j_call: TRBJ2-4
v_call: TRBV7-2
clone_size: .
cdr3_nt: TGTGCCAGCAGCTTAACTAGGACAGGGACCAAAAACATTCAGTACTTC
cdr3_aa: CASSLTRTGTKNIQYF

d_call: .
j_call: TRBJ2-7
v_call: TRBV10-2
clone_size: .
cdr3_nt: TGCGCCAGCAGCGCTGGGCTCGAGCAGTACTTC
cdr3_aa: CASSAGLEQYF

d_call: .
j_call: TRBJ1-2
v_call: TRBV4-1
clone_size: .
cdr3_nt: TGCGCCAGCAGCCAGACCGCGGGTTGGAACTATGGCTACACCTTC
cdr3_aa: CASSQTAGWNYGYTF

d_call: TRBD1
j_call: TRBJ2-5
v_call: TRBV7-3
clone_size: many
cdr3_nt: TGTGCCAGCAGCTTAGGGACAGGGGGAGAGACCCAGTACTTC
cdr3_aa: CASSLGTGGETQYF

d_call: .
j_call: TRBJ2-1
v_call: TRBV7-3
clone_size: .
cdr3_nt: TGTGCCAGCAGCTTAAACGCGGGCGTTTACAATGAGCAGTTCTTC
cdr3_aa: CASSLNAGVYNEQFF

d_call: TRBD1
j_call: TRBJ2-3
v_call: TRBV25-1
clone_size: few
cdr3_nt: TGTGCCAGTAGAGGGGGCCCTAGCACAGATACGCAGTATTTT
cdr3_aa: CASRGGPSTDTQYF

d_call: .
j_call: TRBJ1-3
v_call: TRBV20-1
clone_size: .
cdr3_nt: TGCAGTGCTAGAGATCTATTGGGGGGCAACTCTGGAAACACCATATATTTT
cdr3_aa: CSARDLLGGNSGNTIYF

d_call: .
j_call: TRBJ2-5
v_call: TRBV4-3
clone_size: .
cdr3_nt: TGCGCCAGCAGCCGCGACAGGAGTTACCAAGAGACCCAGTACTTC
cdr3_aa: CASSRDRSYQETQYF

d_call: .
j_call: TRBJ1-2
v_call: TRBV20-1
clone_size: few
cdr3_nt: TGCAGTGCTAGGGCTCCGGATTTTGGCTACACCTTC
cdr3_aa: CSARAPDFGYTF

d_call: TRBD2
j_call: TRBJ2-2
v_call: TRBV7-6
clone_size: few
cdr3_nt: TGTGCCAGCAGCTTCGGGGGACTAGGCACCGGGGAGCTGTTTTTT
cdr3_aa: CASSFGGLGTGELFF

d_call: TRBD2
j_call: TRBJ2-7
v_call: TRBV2
clone_size: few
cdr3_nt: TGTGCCAGCAGGACGCTGGGACTAGCGGGGAACGAGCAGTACTTC
cdr3_aa: CASRTLGLAGNEQYF

d_call: .
j_call: TRBJ1-1
v_call: TRBV4-3
clone_size: .
cdr3_nt: TGCGCCAGCAGCCCCGCGGTAAGGAACACTGAAGCTTTCTTT
cdr3_aa: CASSPAVRNTEAFF

d_call: .
j_call: TRBJ2-5
v_call: TRBV20-1
clone_size: .
cdr3_nt: TGCAGTGCTACTTATAGCGGACGGGAAGAGACCCAGTACTTC
cdr3_aa: CSATYSGREETQYF

d_call: .
j_call: TRBJ2-3
v_call: TRBV5-1
clone_size: few
cdr3_nt: TGCGCCAGCAGTAAGGGCGCGGGCACAGATACGCAGTATTTT
cdr3_aa: CASSKGAGTDTQYF

d_call: TRBD1
j_call: TRBJ1-2
v_call: TRBV7-3
clone_size: few
cdr3_nt: TGTGCCAGCAGCTTAAGAACCTCGGGGACAGGAACCCCCCTCACCTTC
cdr3_aa: CASSLRTSGTGTPLTF

d_call: TRBD1
j_call: TRBJ2-4
v_call: TRBV11-1
clone_size: .
cdr3_nt: TGTGCCAGCAGCTACGGACAGGGGGCTTCCTGGGGCATTCAGTACTTC
cdr3_aa: CASSYGQGASWGIQYF

d_call: TRBD1
j_call: TRBJ2-7
v_call: TRBV20-1
clone_size: few
cdr3_nt: TGCAGTGCTAGCCCTAGAGGGGACAGGGGACACGAGCAGTACTTC
cdr3_aa: CSASPRGDRGHEQYF

d_call: .
j_call: TRBJ1-2
v_call: TRBV12-3/TRBV12-4
clone_size: .
cdr3_nt: TGTGCCAGCAGTGGGACCTCAGCGGAAGGCTACACCTTC
cdr3_aa: CASSGTSAEGYTF

d_call: .
j_call: TRBJ1-1
v_call: TRBV7-2
clone_size: .
cdr3_nt: TGTGCCAGCAGCCGCGACAGGACCGGCACTGAAGCTTTCTTT
cdr3_aa: CASSRDRTGTEAFF

d_call: TRBD1
j_call: TRBJ1-1
v_call: TRBV5-1
clone_size: few
cdr3_nt: TGCGCCAGCAGCTTGACTACAGGGGTGAACACTGAAGCTTTCTTT
cdr3_aa: CASSLTTGVNTEAFF

d_call: .
j_call: TRBJ1-1
v_call: TRBV10-1
clone_size: .
cdr3_nt: TGCGCCAGCAGTGAGTCCGGTTTGAACACTGAAGCTTTCTTT
cdr3_aa: CASSESGLNTEAFF

d_call: .
j_call: TRBJ1-2
v_call: TRBV4-1
clone_size: few
cdr3_nt: TGCGCCAGCAGCCAAGAGTGGTCAGGAGGTAGTGGCTACACCTTC
cdr3_aa: CASSQEWSGGSGYTF

d_call: .
j_call: TRBJ2-4
v_call: TRBV5-8
clone_size: .
cdr3_nt: TGTGCCAGCAGCATACTAGCCAAAAACATTCAGTACTTC
cdr3_aa: CASSILAKNIQYF

d_call: .
j_call: TRBJ1-1
v_call: TRBV19
clone_size: many
cdr3_nt: TGTGCCAGTATACGCGGAGGAACTGAAGCTTTCTTT
cdr3_aa: CASIRGGTEAFF

d_call: .
j_call: TRBJ2-7
v_call: TRBV19
clone_size: few
cdr3_nt: TGTGCCAGTAGTTCAACAGGGTCCGAGCAGTACTTC
cdr3_aa: CASSSTGSEQYF

d_call: TRBD1
j_call: TRBJ1-2
v_call: TRBV28
clone_size: few
cdr3_nt: TGTGCCAGCAGTCGGACAGGGGTCGTCTATGGCTACACCTTC
cdr3_aa: CASSRTGVVYGYTF

d_call: .
j_call: TRBJ1-5
v_call: TRBV5-1
clone_size: few
cdr3_nt: TGCGCCAGCAGCTGGACGGGGTTTCCGCCCCAGCATTTT
cdr3_aa: CASSWTGFPPQHF

d_call: .
j_call: TRBJ2-3
v_call: TRBV5-1
clone_size: .
cdr3_nt: TGCGCCAGCAGCTCGAGGGCCGGGATGCAAAACACAGATACGCAGTATTTT
cdr3_aa: CASSSRAGMQNTDTQYF

d_call: .
j_call: TRBJ2-2
v_call: TRBV5-1
clone_size: .
cdr3_nt: TGCGCCAGCAGCTTGGGGACAGTCGGTTGGGCCGGGGAGCTGTTTTTT
cdr3_aa: CASSLGTVGWAGELFF

d_call: TRBD1
j_call: TRBJ2-3
v_call: TRBV24-1
clone_size: few
cdr3_nt: TGTGCCACCAGTGAGGGACAGGGGATGGATACGCAGTATTTT
cdr3_aa: CATSEGQGMDTQYF

d_call: .
j_call: TRBJ2-7
v_call: TRBV12-3/TRBV12-4
clone_size: few
cdr3_nt: TGTGCCAGCAGTTCCGCGGGCCGGATTTACGAGCAGTACTTC
cdr3_aa: CASSSAGRIYEQYF

d_call: .
j_call: TRBJ2-3
v_call: TRBV7-2
clone_size: many
cdr3_nt: TGTGCCAGCAGCTTAGTAGTGTTCGGCACAGATACGCAGTATTTT
cdr3_aa: CASSLVVFGTDTQYF

d_call: .
j_call: TRBJ1-5
v_call: TRBV12-3/TRBV12-4
clone_size: .
cdr3_nt: TGTGCCAGCAGTTTCAGGGATGGTAATCAGCCCCAGCATTTT
cdr3_aa: CASSFRDGNQPQHF

d_call: TRBD1
j_call: TRBJ1-2
v_call: TRBV5-1
clone_size: few
cdr3_nt: TGCGCCAGCAGCTCAGACAGGGGGCGATCCGGCTACACCTTC
cdr3_aa: CASSSDRGRSGYTF

d_call: TRBD1
j_call: TRBJ1-6
v_call: TRBV14
clone_size: .
cdr3_nt: TGTGCCAGCAGCCTGTCCCTGGGGACAGCTAATTCACCCCTCCACTTT
cdr3_aa: CASSLSLGTANSPLHF

d_call: .
j_call: TRBJ1-3
v_call: TRBV4-3
clone_size: .
cdr3_nt: TGCGCCAGCAGCCAAGAACGGACGGTTGGAAACACCATATATTTT
cdr3_aa: CASSQERTVGNTIYF

d_call: .
j_call: TRBJ1-2
v_call: TRBV9
clone_size: .
cdr3_nt: TGTGCCAGCAGCTCTGACAGTCTCGGGTATGGCTACACCTTC
cdr3_aa: CASSSDSLGYGYTF

d_call: TRBD1
j_call: TRBJ2-5
v_call: TRBV7-2
clone_size: few
cdr3_nt: TGTGCCAGCAGCTTAGGGCAGGGGGACCTTCGGGAGACCCAGTACTTC
cdr3_aa: CASSLGQGDLRETQYF

d_call: .
j_call: TRBJ1-1
v_call: TRBV7-2
clone_size: few
cdr3_nt: TGTGCCAGCAGCATATTACGCCTTCGGTCTGAAGCTTTCTTT
cdr3_aa: CASSILRLRSEAFF

d_call: .
j_call: TRBJ2-5
v_call: TRBV5-1
clone_size: few
cdr3_nt: TGCGCCAGCAGCTTGGAAAGAGTGGGAGAGACCCAGTACTTC
cdr3_aa: CASSLERVGETQYF

d_call: .
j_call: TRBJ2-3
v_call: TRBV9
clone_size: few
cdr3_nt: TGTGCCAGCAGCGTAGGAGCGGCAGGGAAAGATACGCAGTATTTT
cdr3_aa: CASSVGAAGKDTQYF

d_call: .
j_call: TRBJ1-2
v_call: TRBV12-3/TRBV12-4
clone_size: .
cdr3_nt: TGTGCCAGCAGTGCCCGGGGCTATGGCTACACCTTC
cdr3_aa: CASSARGYGYTF

d_call: .
j_call: TRBJ2-3
v_call: TRBV7-3
clone_size: few
cdr3_nt: TGTGCCAGCAGCTTAAAGTTCGGGGGCACAGATACGCAGTATTTT
cdr3_aa: CASSLKFGGTDTQYF

d_call: .
j_call: TRBJ1-6
v_call: TRBV28
clone_size: .
cdr3_nt: TGTGCCACAAAGCCAGGTTCTGGGGAAAATTCACCCCTCCACTTT
cdr3_aa: CATKPGSGENSPLHF

d_call: TRBD1
j_call: TRBJ1-2
v_call: TRBV6-5
clone_size: few
cdr3_nt: TGTGCCAGCAGTTACTCGAAGGGGGGACAGGGGTCATTTAGGCGAGGCTACACCTTC
cdr3_aa: CASSYSKGGQGSFRRGYTF

d_call: .
j_call: TRBJ1-2
v_call: TRBV5-1
clone_size: many
cdr3_nt: TGCGCCAGCAGCTCTGGATCAGGGGCGAATGACTACACCTTC
cdr3_aa: CASSSGSGANDYTF

d_call: .
j_call: TRBJ2-3
v_call: TRBV3-1
clone_size: .
cdr3_nt: TGTGCCAGCACCTGGGACGGATACACAGATACGCAGTATTTT
cdr3_aa: CASTWDGYTDTQYF

d_call: .
j_call: TRBJ2-6
v_call: TRBV20-1
clone_size: .
cdr3_nt: TGCAGTGCTAGCAACCCCTCTGGGGCCAACGTCCTGACTTTC
cdr3_aa: CSASNPSGANVLTF

d_call: .
j_call: TRBJ2-5
v_call: TRBV12-3/TRBV12-4
clone_size: few
cdr3_nt: TGTGCCAGCAGTTTCACCGGGCCCCACCGGGGAGAGACCCAGTACTTC
cdr3_aa: CASSFTGPHRGETQYF

d_call: .
j_call: TRBJ2-7
v_call: TRBV5-5
clone_size: few
cdr3_nt: TGTGCCAGCAGCTTGAATGGCGAGCAGTACTTC
cdr3_aa: CASSLNGEQYF

d_call: .
j_call: TRBJ2-7
v_call: TRBV30
clone_size: .
cdr3_nt: TGTGCCTGGGGGGGGTACGAGCAGTACTTC
cdr3_aa: CAWGGYEQYF

d_call: TRBD1
j_call: TRBJ2-7
v_call: TRBV27
clone_size: .
cdr3_nt: TGTGCCAGCAGTAGCCGCACACAGGGGGCCTACGAGCAGTACTTC
cdr3_aa: CASSSRTQGAYEQYF

d_call: TRBD2
j_call: TRBJ2-7
v_call: TRBV4-1
clone_size: .
cdr3_nt: TGCGCCAGCAGCCAAGTGGGGACTAGAAGGGTCGAGCAGTACTTC
cdr3_aa: CASSQVGTRRVEQYF

d_call: TRBD2
j_call: TRBJ2-5
v_call: TRBV5-1
clone_size: .
cdr3_nt: TGCGCCAGCAGACTAGCGGGGCAAGAGACCCAGTACTTC
cdr3_aa: CASRLAGQETQYF